The source of this T cell receptor (beta chain) is a study of cytomegalovirus exposure and HLA in healthy donors. Study summary: It was reported in a later analysis that the same platform had been used for the 120 or so validation repertoires as for the 666 first-cohort repertoires.

Study outcomes and limitations: It was reported that the classifier diagnosed cytomegalovirus status with high specificity and sensitivity in both the original and validation cohorts. The dataset shows that most TCR sequences were rare, while some public TCRs occurred in many donors. There were about 160 TCR beta chains listed as cytomegalovirus-associated.

About this clone: Antigen unknown.

The V end was cut by 1 base, the J end by 1 base, with 10 bases between. Germline V lookup: CDR1 SGHDT, CDR2 YYEEEE. The CDR3 is 15 amino acids. Produced via immunoSEQ multiplex PCR; TCRdb's table is partial and in-frame only. The table lists 90,000 or so clones, around 85% of them singletons, with 20% to 25% in the top ten. The clonotype comes from a man younger than 35 in good health and CMV-seropositive. V usage is TRBV5-6 and J usage is TRBJ2-3; TRBD1 might be the D (6 bases). Sequencing input: PBMCs. The chain's CDR3 is CASSLTGQGTDTQYF. CDR3 nucleotide sequence: TGTGCCAGCAGCTTGACAGGGCAGGGCACAGATACGCAGTATTTT.